The 18 T cell receptor beta chains below come from one sample, sequenced in a study of T cell repertoires in cytomegalovirus infection. One entry per CDR3 protein results from TCRdb running MiXCR on the reads. The repertoire has 200,000 or so distinct CDR3 sequences, about 38% of them found once; the top ten carry more than 50%. No antigen has been assigned to these receptors. The source material was CD8+ T cells from cultured PBMCs, sampled from culture after CMV antigen stimulation. All receptors come from a human donor in good health (CMV status not recorded). Some clones in this sample may be carry-over from other donors' samples.

This clonotype has ten or more counts. The V call is TRBV7-2, the J call TRBJ2-1; 10 bases agree with TRBD2. Losses at the gene ends were 1 base for V and 6 bases for J; bases not matched to a gene: 3. The CDR3 covers 15 residues. The germline V gene encodes CDR1 SGHTA and CDR2 FQGNSA. CDR3 residues: CASSLELAGINEQFF. Written as DNA, the CDR3 is TGTGCCAGCAGCTTAGAACTAGCGGGAATCAATGAGCAGTTCTTC.

This clonotype was recorded many times. The chain is built from TRBV7-2 and TRBJ1-1, with D unresolved. Germline lookup yields CDR1 SGHTA and CDR2 FQGNSA. The CDR3 spans 15 residues. The germline V and J ends were trimmed by 4 bases and 0 bases, with 12 bases remaining between them. CDR3 sequence: CASSSSGIMNTEAFF. CDR3 nucleotides: TGTGCCAGCAGCTCTTCGGGTATCATGAACACTGAAGCTTTCTTT.

This chain joins TRBV12-3 or TRBV12-4 and TRBJ2-5; D is unresolved. The CDR3 runs to 12 residues. Trimming shortened V by 5 bases and J by 3 bases, and 7 bases separated the two germline ends. CDR3 protein: CASSGTKETQYF. The CDR3 bases are TGTGCCAGCAGTGGTACGAAAGAGACCCAGTACTTC.

This chain uses TRBV5-4 with TRBJ2-1; possible D gene TRBD1, 6 bases. CDR1 and CDR2 (germline): SGHNT, YYREEE (reference sequence). V lost 0 bases and J lost 8, with 15 bases in between. This CDR3 comprises 15 residues. This CDR3 reads CASSLEPDSRDEQFF. The DNA of the CDR3 is TGTGCCAGCAGCTTGGAACCGGACAGTCGAGATGAGCAGTTCTTC.

This clonotype was counted a few times. V and J are TRBV6-6 and TRBJ2-7; 7 nucleotides line up with TRBD2. Germline CDR1 is MNHNY and CDR2 is SVGAGI (reference sequence). The J segment lost 3 bases and the V segment lost 0 bases, leaving 5 bases of the junction unmatched. The CDR3 spans 15 residues. The DNA of the CDR3 is TGTGCCAGCAGTTACTCGCGGGAGTGGGGCTACGAGCAGTACTTC. It yields the protein CASSYSREWGYEQYF.

V and J are TRBV20-1 and TRBJ2-3; 8 bases map to TRBD2. CDR1 and CDR2 (germline): DFQATT, SNEGSKA (reference sequence). The CDR3 has 17 residues. With 6 bases clipped from V and 0 bases from J, the junction kept 14 bases outside the gene matches. In DNA, the CDR3 is TGCAGTGCCGAGACTAGCGCGTTTTCTACTAGCACAGATACGCAGTATTTT. Translation gives CSAETSAFSTSTDTQYF.

A few counts support this clonotype. V is TRBV19 and J is TRBJ2-7; D remains unclear. CDR3 length: 13 residues. Germline lookup yields CDR1 LNHDA and CDR2 SQIVND (reference sequence). Trimming removed 2 bases from V and 1 base from J, with 6 bases in between. The CDR3 sequence: CASSIRQSYEQYF. CDR3 coding DNA: TGTGCCAGTAGTATACGCCAGTCCTACGAGCAGTACTTC.

The chain joins TRBV7-2 to TRBJ2-2; D is undetermined. Trimming removed 4 bases at V and 5 bases at J, with 8 bases between. Germline CDR1 and CDR2: SGHTA and FQGNSA. This CDR3 has 13 amino acids. The CDR3 nucleotides read TGTGCCAGCAGCTCTCCTACAACCGGGGAGCTGTTTTTT. Translation gives CASSSPTTGELFF.

The rearrangement joins TRBV5-1 to TRBJ1-1; D remains ambiguous. The CDR3 sequence is 11 residues long. V lost 0 bases, J lost 11 bases, and 8 bases lay in between. Germline values: CDR1 SGHRS, CDR2 YFSETQ. The CDR3 coding sequence is TGCGCCAGCAGCTTGGACGAACGGGCTTTCTTT. It translates to CASSLDERAFF.

The rearrangement links TRBV12-3 or TRBV12-4 to TRBJ2-7; D gene unclear. The CDR3 length is 16 residues. V shed 1 base and J shed 3 bases, with 16 bases lying between them. Here the CDR3 reads CASSLVPRRDIYEQYF. As DNA, the CDR3 is TGTGCCAGCAGTTTAGTCCCCCGGAGAGATATCTACGAGCAGTACTTC.

The sample holds a few counts of this clonotype. The chain couples TRBV5-6 to TRBJ2-2; no clear D gene. V was cut by 4 bases and J by 3 bases, with 10 bases left in between. Germline loops: CDR1 SGHDT, CDR2 YYEEEE. The CDR3 loop spans 14 amino acids. The CDR3: CASSRGPDTGELFF. In nucleotides, the CDR3 is TGTGCCAGCAGCCGAGGACCCGACACCGGGGAGCTGTTTTTT.

The CDR3 sequence: CASSFSPGQGAIRSYGYTF. Written as DNA, the CDR3 is TGTGCCAGCAGTTTTTCTCCTGGGCAGGGGGCTATCCGGAGCTATGGCTACACCTTC. The chain joins TRBV27 to TRBJ1-2, with 8 nucleotides matching TRBD1. In germline, CDR1 is MNHEY, CDR2 SMNVEV (reference sequence). The CDR3 contains 19 residues. V gave up 3 bases and J gave up 4 bases; unmatched junction bases: 19.

This clonotype was counted between two and nine times. The V call is TRBV7-6, the J call TRBJ1-4; the D gene is possibly TRBD1 (5 bases). Trimming took off 1 base at V and 7 bases at J, with 19 bases between the two ends. From germline, CDR1 is SGHVS and CDR2 FNYEAQ. The CDR3 runs 17 residues. In nucleotides, the CDR3 is TGTGCCAGCAGCTTAGAGGGCAGAAGGGGAACCCGTGAAAAACTGTTTTTT. This sequence encodes CASSLEGRRGTREKLFF.

This clonotype occurred a few times. This rearrangement joins TRBV7-2 to TRBJ2-1, with TRBD2 matching 11 bases. Per germline, CDR1 SGHTA and CDR2 FQGNSA. V was clipped by 10 bases and J by 3 bases; unmatched bases: 14. CDR3 length: 17 amino acids. The CDR3 reads CATPPTQLAGDYNEQFF. DNA of the CDR3: TGTGCCACCCCTCCCACCCAACTAGCGGGAGACTACAATGAGCAGTTCTTC.

This clonotype has just a few counts. V gene TRBV28 combines with J gene TRBJ2-7; D unclear. From germline, CDR1 is MDHEN and CDR2 SYDVKM. The V end was cut by 5 bases, the J end by 2 bases, with 7 bases between. The CDR3 spans 12 residues. In DNA, the CDR3 is TGTGCCAGCAGTCCACCCGCCTACGAGCAGTACTTC. The encoded protein is CASSPPAYEQYF.

V and J are TRBV5-1 and TRBJ2-7, with D perhaps matching TRBD1 (5 bases). V lost 1 base and J 7 bases, leaving 15 bases between the germline ends. This CDR3 is 14 amino acids long. Germline assignment: CDR1 SGHRS and CDR2 YFSETQ. DNA for the CDR3: TGCGCCAGCAGCTTGACAGGAGACCTGGGGGAGCAGTACTTC. Its translation is CASSLTGDLGEQYF. The full variable domain, completed using reference TRBV5-1 and TRBJ2-7, is KAGVTQTPRYLIKTRGQQVTLSCSPISGHRSVSWYQQTPGQGLQFLFEYFSETQRNKGNFPGRFSGRQFSNSRSEMNVSTLELGDSALYLCASSLTGDLGEQYFGPGTRLTVT.

This clonotype was detected a few times. This chain connects TRBV11-3 to TRBJ2-5; 9 bases fit TRBD2. Germline V gives CDR1 SGHNT, CDR2 YENEEA. The CDR3 contains 16 residues. Trimming at V came to 6 bases and at J to 0 bases, leaving 8 bases not matched to a gene. CDR3 bases: TGTGCCAGCAGTAACCGACTAGCGGAAAACCAAGAGACCCAGTACTTC. Translating gives CASSNRLAENQETQYF.

This clonotype has only a few counts. This sequence joins TRBV28 and TRBJ1-1; perhaps TRBD1 as D (6 bases). The germline gives CDR1 MDHEN, CDR2 SYDVKM. V was trimmed by 1 base and J by 0 bases, leaving 9 bases between them. The CDR3 length is 15 residues. As DNA, the CDR3 is TGTGCCAGCAGTTTATCCCAGGGGATGAACACTGAAGCTTTCTTT. As protein: CASSLSQGMNTEAFF. The entire variable domain, with the rest obtained from reference TRBV28 and TRBJ1-1, is as follows: DVKVTQSSRYLVKRTGEKVFLECVQDMDHENMFWYRQDPGLGLRLIYFSYDVKMKEKGDIPEGYSVSREKKERFSLILESASTNQTSMYLCASSLSQGMNTEAFFGQGTRLTVV.